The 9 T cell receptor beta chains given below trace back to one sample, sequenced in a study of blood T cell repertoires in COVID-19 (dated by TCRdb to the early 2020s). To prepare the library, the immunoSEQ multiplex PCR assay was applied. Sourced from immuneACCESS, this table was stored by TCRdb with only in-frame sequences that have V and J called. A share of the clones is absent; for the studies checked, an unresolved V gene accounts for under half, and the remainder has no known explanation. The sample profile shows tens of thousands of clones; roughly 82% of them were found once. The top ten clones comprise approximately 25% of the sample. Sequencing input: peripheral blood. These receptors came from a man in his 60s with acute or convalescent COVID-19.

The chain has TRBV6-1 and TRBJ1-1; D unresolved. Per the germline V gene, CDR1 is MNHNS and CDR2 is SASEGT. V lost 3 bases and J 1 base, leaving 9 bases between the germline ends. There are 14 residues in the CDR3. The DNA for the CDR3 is TGTGCCAGCAGTGACCCAAGCGGGAACACTGAAGCTTTCTTT. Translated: CASSDPSGNTEAFF.

CDR3 residues: CASSLRGSGANVLTF. CDR3 DNA sequence: TGTGCCAGCAGCCTACGGGGCTCTGGGGCCAACGTCCTGACTTTC. J is TRBJ2-6 and V is TRBV3-1 (or the pseudogene TRBV3-2); tentatively, D is TRBD2 (5 bases). This CDR3 is built from 15 residues. From germline, CDR1 is LGHDT and CDR2 YNNKEL (reference sequence). V shed 4 bases and J shed 0 bases, with 7 bases lying between them.

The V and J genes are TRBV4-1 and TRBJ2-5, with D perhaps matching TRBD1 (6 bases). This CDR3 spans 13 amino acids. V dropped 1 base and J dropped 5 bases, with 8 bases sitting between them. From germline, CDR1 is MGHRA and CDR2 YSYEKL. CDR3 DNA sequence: TGCGCCAGCAGCCAAGTTACAGGGGAGACCCAGTACTTC. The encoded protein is CASSQVTGETQYF.

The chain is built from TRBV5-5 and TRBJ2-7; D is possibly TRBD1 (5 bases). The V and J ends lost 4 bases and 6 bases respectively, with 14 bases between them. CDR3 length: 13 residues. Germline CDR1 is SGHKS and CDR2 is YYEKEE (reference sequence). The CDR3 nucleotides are TGTGCCAGCAGCCGCGACCACCAGGGCGAGCAGTACTTC. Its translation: CASSRDHQGEQYF. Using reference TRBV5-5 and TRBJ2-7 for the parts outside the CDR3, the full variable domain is DAGVTQSPTHLIKTRGQQVTLRCSPISGHKSVSWYQQVLGQGPQFIFQYYEKEERGRGNFPDRFSARQFPNYSSELNVNALLLGDSALYLCASSRDHQGEQYFGPGTRLTVT.

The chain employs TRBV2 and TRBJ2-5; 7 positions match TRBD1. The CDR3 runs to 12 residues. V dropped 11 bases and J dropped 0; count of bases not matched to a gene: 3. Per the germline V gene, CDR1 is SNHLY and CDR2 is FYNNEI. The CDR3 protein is CAGGQHQETQYF. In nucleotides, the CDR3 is TGTGCCGGGGGACAGCACCAAGAGACCCAGTACTTC. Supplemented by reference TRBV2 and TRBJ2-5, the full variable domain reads EPEVTQTPSHQVTQMGQEVILRCVPISNHLYFYWYRQILGQKVEFLVSFYNNEISEKSEIFDDQFSVERPDGSNFTLKIRSTKLEDSAMYFCAGGQHQETQYFGPGTRLLVL.

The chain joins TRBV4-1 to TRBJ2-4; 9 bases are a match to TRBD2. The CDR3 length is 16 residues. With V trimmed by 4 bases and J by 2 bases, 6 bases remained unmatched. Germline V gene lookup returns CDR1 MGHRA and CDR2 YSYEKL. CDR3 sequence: CASSPGLAKTKNIQYF. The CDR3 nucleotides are TGCGCCAGCAGCCCCGGACTAGCGAAGACCAAAAACATTCAGTACTTC.

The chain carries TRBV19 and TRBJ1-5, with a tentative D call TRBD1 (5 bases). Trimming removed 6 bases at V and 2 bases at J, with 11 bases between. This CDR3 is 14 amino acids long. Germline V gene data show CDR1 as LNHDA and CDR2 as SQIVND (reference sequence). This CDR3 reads CASRVGEGNQPQHF. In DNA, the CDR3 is TGTGCCAGTAGAGTAGGGGAGGGCAATCAGCCCCAGCATTTT.

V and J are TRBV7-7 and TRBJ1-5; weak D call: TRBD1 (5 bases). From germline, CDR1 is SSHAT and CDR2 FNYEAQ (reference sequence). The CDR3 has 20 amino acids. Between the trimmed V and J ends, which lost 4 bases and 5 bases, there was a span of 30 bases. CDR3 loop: CASSSTGSPNSKWGDQPQHF. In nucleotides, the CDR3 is TGTGCCAGCAGCTCAACAGGATCTCCCAACAGCAAATGGGGCGATCAGCCCCAGCATTTT. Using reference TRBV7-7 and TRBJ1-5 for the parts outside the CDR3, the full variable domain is GAGVSQSPRYKVTKRGQDVTLRCDPISSHATLYWYQQALGQGPEFLTYFNYEAQPDKSGLPSDRFSAERPEGSISTLTIQRTEQRDSAMYRCASSSTGSPNSKWGDQPQHFGDGTRLSIL.

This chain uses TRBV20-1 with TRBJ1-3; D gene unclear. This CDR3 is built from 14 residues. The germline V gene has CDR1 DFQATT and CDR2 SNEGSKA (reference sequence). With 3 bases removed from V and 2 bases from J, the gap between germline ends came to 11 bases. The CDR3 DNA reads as TGCAGTGCTAGTTTGTCGACTACTGGAAACACCATATATTTT. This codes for CSASLSTTGNTIYF.